The T cell receptor beta chain described here comes from a study of beta chain features in type 1 diabetes. Study-level results: Within the patient group, naive, central memory and Treg TCRB repertoires appeared more similar to each other than within healthy donors. There was a moderate but significant shortening of TCRB CDR3s in all four CD4+ subsets of Type 1 diabetes patients.

A single heparinised draw of approximately 100 mL on average was taken per donor. V was shortened by 9 bases and J by 5 bases, with 17 bases between the two germline ends. The CDR3 runs 13 residues. Germline CDR1 is SNHLY and CDR2 is FYNNEI. All of the isolated RNA was reverse transcribed, so expressed TCRB transcripts were sequenced. Generated by immunoSEQ multiplex PCR, the TCRdb table keeps only in-frame clones and is missing some. The sample lists roughly 38,000 clones; roughly 70% were seen once. Details on this clone: Its antigen is not known.

The sequenced sample was Tregs from blood. This chain connects TRBV2 to TRBJ2-7; TRBD1 is a possible D gene (6 bases). This receptor was identified in a man aged 25 to 40 with type 1 diabetes. Some clones in this sample may be carry-over from other donors' samples. CDR3 DNA sequence: TGTGCCAGTCGACAGCAGGGGATAGACGAGCAGTACTTC. Encoded protein: CASRQQGIDEQYF.